This paragraph covers one T cell receptor beta chain sequence. Germline assignment: CDR1 MNHNY and CDR2 SVGAGI (reference sequence). The V and J ends lost 6 bases and 3 bases respectively, with 14 bases between them. CDR3 length equals 14 residues. This entry is derived from a study of blood T cell repertoires in COVID-19. As for the study in general: Spain, Italy and the United States supplied samples that represented acute and convalescent COVID-19. The cDNA or gDNA used as material had been derived from T cells, B-cell-depleted T cells, or PBMCs.

In the original workflow: Estimation of nucleated cell counts was performed using reference gene primer amplification. Profiling relied on immunoSEQ multiplex PCR, and the TCRdb table lists in-frame clones only, not all of them. D and trimming were read from the DNA, whereas the V and J calls and clone size are those reported in that table. In the table there are approximately 58,000 clones, around nine tenths of which are singletons. Source material: peripheral blood. The rearrangement uses TRBV6-6 and TRBJ1-1, with D perhaps matching TRBD1 (6 bases). This clonotype was sampled from a woman of 80 years or more with active COVID-19. The CDR3 reads CASSRRGGDTEAFF. The CDR3 DNA follows: TGTGCCAGCAGCCGACGGGGGGGCGACACTGAAGCTTTCTTT.